The rows below give T cell receptor beta chains drawn from one sample of a study of shared clonotypes between healthy human individuals. TCRdb's table, derived via immunoSEQ multiplex PCR, lists solely in-frame clones and lacks some. The sample comprises some 500,000 clones, approximately 71% of which are singletons, and around 12% rests with the top ten. What was sequenced was PBMCs. These receptors all come from a woman aged 40 to 50 in good health. Some clones in this sample may be carry-over from other donors' samples. CDR3s include the opening cysteine and the closing phenylalanine or tryptophan. The D gene is left open where the match is weak. Only part of the rows carry a size: once, few, many, or a class if the clone is expanded.

cdr3_nt,cdr3_aa,v_call,d_call,j_call,clone_size
TGCGCCAGCACCCGTGAACCCGCTTACAATGAGCAGTTCTTC,CASTREPAYNEQFF,TRBV5-1,-,TRBJ2-1,-
TGTGCCTCAAAGCGACTGACTAGCGCCTATGGGTTTATATACAATGAGCAGTTCTTC,CASKRLTSAYGFIYNEQFF,TRBV5-6,TRBD2,TRBJ2-1,-
TGTGCCAGCGGCCGGGACGCGGTACGGGTGCAGTACTTC,CASGRDAVRVQYF,TRBV28,-,TRBJ2-7,few
TGTGCCAGCAGCTTAGGCGGGACGCCCTACGAGCAGTACTTC,CASSLGGTPYEQYF,TRBV11-3,-,TRBJ2-7,-
TGTGCCAGCTCACCGGGAGCTAACGAGCAGTACTTC,CASSPGANEQYF,TRBV18,-,TRBJ2-7,-
TGCAGCGTGTCGACAGGGGTCCCAGATACGCAGTATTTT,CSVSTGVPDTQYF,TRBV29-1,TRBD1,TRBJ2-3,-
TGTGCCAGCGGGACAGGGGGCCGGAACGAGCAGTACTTC,CASGTGGRNEQYF,TRBV2,TRBD1,TRBJ2-7,once
TGTGCCAGCAGTCCAGGGTCCCACGAGCAGTACTTC,CASSPGSHEQYF,TRBV7-2,-,TRBJ2-7,once
TGTGCCAGCAGCGGCCTGGGGACAGGGACTGGCTACACCTTC,CASSGLGTGTGYTF,TRBV11-2,TRBD1,TRBJ1-2,-
TGTGCCAGCTCACTACGGGACGAGCAGTACTTC,CASSLRDEQYF,TRBV18,-,TRBJ2-7,-
TGTGCCAGCAGTTACTTATTTACTTCCTACAATGAGCAGTTCTTC,CASSYLFTSYNEQFF,TRBV6-4,-,TRBJ2-1,-
TGTGCCAGCACTGATCGGGACAAAATCTACGAGCAGTACTTC,CASTDRDKIYEQYF,TRBV6-1,-,TRBJ2-7,-
TGCGCCAGCAGCTCTGGGGACAGGTGGAACACTGAAGCTTTCTTT,CASSSGDRWNTEAFF,TRBV5-1,TRBD1,TRBJ1-1,-
TGTGCCAGCAGCGCGGGACAATACAATGAGCAGTTCTTC,CASSAGQYNEQFF,TRBV7-3,-,TRBJ2-1,-
TGTGCCAGCAGCTTGGGGGCAGTTGTGGCGGGAGGGAGCACAGATACGCAGTATTTT,CASSLGAVVAGGSTDTQYF,TRBV5-4,TRBD2,TRBJ2-3,-
TGTGCCTGGATACGCAGGCAACGGGTCGTGAGTATTAACTATGGCTACACCTTC,CAWIRRQRVVSINYGYTF,TRBV30,-,TRBJ1-2,once
TGCGCCAGCAGGGAGAGTAACTATGGCTACACCTTC,CASRESNYGYTF,TRBV5-1,-,TRBJ1-2,-
TGTGCCAGCAGCTTAGTATCAGCAAGCACAGATACGCAGTATTTT,CASSLVSASTDTQYF,TRBV7-9,-,TRBJ2-3,few
TGTGCCAGCAGTTTTCGGGCAGGGGGCTCCTACGAGCAGTACTTC,CASSFRAGGSYEQYF,TRBV27,TRBD1,TRBJ2-7,-
TGTGCCAGCAGCCAGGACCCCTCCTACGAGCAGTACTTC,CASSQDPSYEQYF,TRBV7-9,-,TRBJ2-7,many
TGTGCCAGCAGTAGGCACGGGAGGGAGCAGTACTTC,CASSRHGREQYF,TRBV6-5,TRBD2,TRBJ2-7,-
TGTGCCAGTAGTATGGGTACCGGGACTAGCTACGATGAGCAGTTCTTC,CASSMGTGTSYDEQFF,TRBV19,TRBD2,TRBJ2-1,-
TGTGCCAGCAGTCTCTCTAGCGGGAGCGATACGCAGTATTTT,CASSLSSGSDTQYF,TRBV28,TRBD2,TRBJ2-3,-
TGTGCCAGCAGCCCGACAGGGGCTAGCTCTGGAAACACCATATATTTT,CASSPTGASSGNTIYF,TRBV7-9,TRBD1,TRBJ1-3,-
TGTGCCAGCAGTCCGGGACAGAGTGGACTCGAGCAGTACTTC,CASSPGQSGLEQYF,TRBV27,TRBD1,TRBJ2-7,-
TGTGCCTGGAGAAACCCCTTAAGCGAGCAGTACTTC,CAWRNPLSEQYF,TRBV30,-,TRBJ2-7,few
TGTGCCAGCAACCCCGGCAACTCCTACGAGCAGTACTTC,CASNPGNSYEQYF,TRBV5-4,-,TRBJ2-7,-
TGTGCCAGCCGGGATAGCGGGAGGAGGGGGGGATACAATGAGCAGTTCTTC,CASRDSGRRGGYNEQFF,TRBV19,TRBD2,TRBJ2-1,-
TGCAGCGTTGGTGGCAACGCGAACACCGGGGAGCTGTTTTTT,CSVGGNANTGELFF,TRBV29-1,-,TRBJ2-2,-
TGTGCCAGCGGTGGGGCGTGGCAGCCCCAGCATTTT,CASGGAWQPQHF,TRBV28,-,TRBJ1-5,-
TGCGCCAGCAGCTTGGATGGCCAAAGATCTGGAAACACCATATATTTT,CASSLDGQRSGNTIYF,TRBV5-1,-,TRBJ1-3,-
TGTGCCAGCAGTCCCGGGACAGGGTTTGGCTACACCTTC,CASSPGTGFGYTF,TRBV6-5,TRBD1,TRBJ1-2,-
TGTGCCAGCAGCTTATATGGGGCTAGCGGGAGATACGAGCAGTACTTC,CASSLYGASGRYEQYF,TRBV11-2,TRBD2,TRBJ2-7,-
TGCGCCAGCAGCTTGGGCCCAGGGGAGGGTAATGAAAAACTGTTTTTT,CASSLGPGEGNEKLFF,TRBV5-1,-,TRBJ1-4,-
TGCGCCAGCAGCTTGGAAGAGACAGGGAGAAACACCATATATTTT,CASSLEETGRNTIYF,TRBV5-1,TRBD1,TRBJ1-3,-
TGTGCCGACGTTGGGGATTCTAACTATGGCTACACCTTC,CADVGDSNYGYTF,TRBV2,-,TRBJ1-2,many
TGTGCCTGGAGTAGAGGGACGGGGGGGGTAGAAAAACTGTTTTTT,CAWSRGTGGVEKLFF,TRBV30,-,TRBJ1-4,few
TGTGCCAGCAGTGACGGGAGTCCTAATCAGCCCCAGCATTTT,CASSDGSPNQPQHF,TRBV6-1,-,TRBJ1-5,-
TGTGCCAGCAGGTCTGCCGGGGAGCTGTTTTTT,CASRSAGELFF,TRBV5-4,-,TRBJ2-2,-
TGCGCCAGCAGTCTTATGACAGCTAATGAAAAACTGTTTTTT,CASSLMTANEKLFF,TRBV23-1,-,TRBJ1-4,-
TGTGCCATCGGTAAAGAGACCCAGTACTTC,CAIGKETQYF,TRBV10-3,-,TRBJ2-5,-
TGTGCCATCAGTGAGGGGAGTGCGCCCCAGCATTTT,CAISEGSAPQHF,TRBV10-3,-,TRBJ1-5,-
TGTGCCAGCTCAAAACTTAGCGATCAGCCCCAGCATTTT,CASSKLSDQPQHF,TRBV18,-,TRBJ1-5,-
TGTGCCAGCAGTCCACTAGCGGGAGTCAATGAGCAGTTCTTC,CASSPLAGVNEQFF,TRBV27,TRBD2,TRBJ2-1,-